These T cell receptor beta chains were read from a single sample in a study of identical twins. TCRdb processed the 5' RACE reads anew with MiXCR; each CDR3 protein has one entry. The table records hundreds of thousands of distinct CDR3 sequences, over 15% of them present only once. The sample was also linked to a second study, of T cells expressing NK-cell markers.

What was sequenced was PBMCs. These receptors all stem from a woman aged 18-29 years in good health. Each CDR3 is given with its conserved first and last residue. D genes are given only for firm matches. Some rows have no size entry. The others give once, few or many, or a class for an expanded clone.

TRBJ2-3 TRBV20-1 few TRBD2 CSARAGGPADTQYF TGCAGTGCTAGAGCGGGGGGGCCCGCAGATACGCAGTATTTT
TRBJ2-7 TRBV6-2/TRBV6-3 NA NA CASRGGANEQYF TGTGCCAGCAGAGGGGGAGCCAACGAGCAGTACTTC
TRBJ1-1 TRBV12-3/TRBV12-4 NA NA CASTIRGITEAFF TGTGCCAGCACCATCCGGGGAATCACTGAAGCTTTCTTT
TRBJ2-5 TRBV12-3/TRBV12-4 NA NA CASSFVEETQYF TGTGCCAGCAGTTTCGTGGAAGAGACCCAGTACTTC
TRBJ1-1 TRBV7-3 NA NA CASSLNGPNTEAFF TGTGCCAGCAGCTTAAATGGCCCGAACACTGAAGCTTTCTTT
TRBJ2-2 TRBV4-2 few NA CASSQGEGIGELFF TGTGCCAGCAGCCAAGGGGAAGGGATCGGGGAGCTGTTTTTT
TRBJ2-7 TRBV6-6 NA TRBD2 CASSSLTSNEQYF TGTGCCAGCAGTTCTCTGACTAGCAACGAGCAGTACTTC
TRBJ2-3 TRBV11-3 NA NA CASSFTGMADTQYF TGTGCCAGCAGCTTTACAGGGATGGCAGATACGCAGTATTTT
TRBJ2-1 TRBV5-4 few TRBD2 CASSPPRVAGNEQFF TGTGCCAGCAGCCCCCCCCGCGTAGCGGGCAATGAGCAGTTCTTC
TRBJ1-2 TRBV6-1 NA TRBD1 CASSFRAGTGVGYGYTF TGTGCCAGCAGCTTCAGGGCCGGGACAGGGGTCGGCTATGGCTACACCTTC
TRBJ2-1 TRBV9 NA TRBD2 CASSVDPGLAGGGSYNEQFF TGTGCCAGCAGCGTAGACCCCGGACTAGCGGGGGGAGGCTCCTACAATGAGCAGTTCTTC
TRBJ2-7 TRBV20-1 NA NA CSASPASYEQYF TGCAGTGCTAGCCCAGCCTCCTACGAGCAGTACTTC
TRBJ2-1 TRBV30 NA TRBD2 CACTMPTSGYNEQFF TGTGCCTGCACCATGCCGACTAGCGGCTACAATGAGCAGTTCTTC
TRBJ2-1 TRBV20-1 NA NA CSASDSNEQFF TGCAGTGCCTCTGACTCGAATGAGCAGTTCTTC
TRBJ2-7 TRBV11-2 NA NA CASSWDTSEQYF TGTGCCAGCAGCTGGGATACATCTGAGCAGTACTTC
TRBJ1-4 TRBV4-2 few NA CASSQDGRGARFF TGTGCCAGCAGCCAAGACGGTCGGGGGGCGCGGTTTTTT
TRBJ2-1 TRBV4-3 NA NA CASSQGLIRAAEDSYNEQFF TGCGCCAGCAGCCAAGGCCTGATCCGCGCAGCGGAGGACTCCTACAATGAGCAGTTCTTC
TRBJ2-1 TRBV15 few NA CATGGTRGYYNEQFF TGTGCCACCGGGGGGACAAGGGGGTATTATAATGAGCAGTTCTTC
TRBJ1-3 TRBV20-1 NA NA CSALLSSGNTIYF TGCAGTGCCCTTTTGAGCTCTGGAAACACCATATATTTT
TRBJ2-7 TRBV29-1 NA TRBD2 CSVERAGGGYEQYF TGCAGCGTTGAGAGAGCGGGAGGAGGGTACGAGCAGTACTTC
TRBJ2-7 TRBV18 few NA CASSKGLYSYEQYF TGTGCCAGCTCTAAGGGACTCTACTCCTACGAGCAGTACTTC
TRBJ2-1 TRBV5-1 NA NA CASSPARDISYNEQFF TGCGCCAGCAGCCCCGCCCGGGATATTTCCTACAATGAGCAGTTCTTC
TRBJ2-3 TRBV5-6 NA NA CASSLVTGVLEADTQYF TGTGCCAGCAGCTTAGTCACAGGAGTGTTGGAGGCAGATACGCAGTATTTT
TRBJ2-3 TRBV9 few NA CASSVPTDTQYF TGTGCCAGCAGCGTACCGACAGATACGCAGTATTTT
TRBJ2-1 TRBV27 NA NA CASSFRGDGYNEQFF TGTGCCAGCAGTTTTAGGGGGGATGGTTACAATGAGCAGTTCTTC
TRBJ1-1 TRBV6-1 NA NA CASSRITPDTEAFF TGTGCCAGCAGCCGTATTACCCCCGATACTGAAGCTTTCTTT
TRBJ2-5 TRBV30 NA NA CAWSLGETQYF TGTGCCTGGAGTCTGGGAGAGACCCAGTACTTC
TRBJ2-7 TRBV12-3/TRBV12-4 many NA CASSPGPYEQYF TGTGCCAGCAGTCCCGGGCCCTACGAGCAGTACTTC
TRBJ2-7 TRBV6-1 NA TRBD1 CASSPRVGQGAVEQYF TGTGCCAGCAGTCCAAGAGTGGGACAGGGGGCTGTCGAGCAGTACTTC
TRBJ2-1 TRBV20-1 few NA CSARAWVFSNEQFF TGCAGTGCCAGGGCCTGGGTCTTCAGCAATGAGCAGTTCTTC
TRBJ2-7 TRBV15 NA NA CATSRDQAGLSNEQYF TGTGCCACCAGCAGAGACCAGGCGGGACTTTCGAACGAGCAGTACTTC
TRBJ1-1 TRBV29-1 NA NA CSVEFPGTEAFF TGCAGCGTTGAATTTCCGGGTACTGAAGCTTTCTTT
TRBJ2-3 TRBV6-2/TRBV6-3 NA NA CASSYPYAPDTQYF TGTGCCAGCAGTTACCCCTACGCTCCAGATACGCAGTATTTT
TRBJ2-7 TRBV7-7 NA TRBD1 CASSLRDRLLEQYF TGTGCCAGCAGCCTCCGGGACAGGCTACTCGAGCAGTACTTC
TRBJ2-3 TRBV6-5 few TRBD2 CASSYTSGTGADTQYF TGTGCCAGCAGTTACACTAGCGGGACGGGCGCAGATACGCAGTATTTT
TRBJ2-3 TRBV10-1 NA NA CASSEIGSSTDTQYF TGCGCCAGCAGTGAGATCGGGTCTAGCACAGATACGCAGTATTTT
TRBJ2-1 TRBV5-1 few TRBD2 CASSPRASSGGTNEQFF TGCGCCAGCAGCCCCCGAGCGTCTAGCGGGGGGACGAATGAGCAGTTCTTC
TRBJ1-1 TRBV29-1 few NA CSVGDLGAFF TGCAGCGTTGGAGACCTAGGAGCTTTCTTT
TRBJ1-6 TRBV6-1 few NA CASSVQGIGGRSPLHF TGTGCCAGCAGTGTGCAGGGAATCGGTGGTAGGTCACCCCTCCACTTT
TRBJ1-5 TRBV12-3/TRBV12-4 NA NA CASSLAMSNQPQHF TGTGCCAGCAGTTTAGCAATGAGCAATCAGCCCCAGCATTTT
TRBJ2-1 TRBV3-1 NA NA CASSIGTNYNEQFF TGTGCCAGCAGCATAGGGACGAACTACAATGAGCAGTTCTTC
TRBJ2-1 TRBV15 few NA CATSREGGYEQFF TGTGCCACCAGCAGAGAAGGGGGGTATGAGCAGTTCTTC
TRBJ2-5 TRBV20-1 NA NA CSARAQGRWQETQYF TGCAGTGCTAGAGCACAGGGTCGATGGCAAGAGACCCAGTACTTC
TRBJ2-1 TRBV9 few NA CASSVGPGILLRYNEQFF TGTGCCAGCAGCGTAGGTCCCGGGATCCTGCTACGTTACAATGAGCAGTTCTTC
TRBJ2-3 TRBV29-1 NA TRBD1 CSVETGGTDTQYF TGCAGCGTTGAAACAGGGGGCACAGATACGCAGTATTTT
TRBJ2-2 TRBV10-3 NA NA CAISESGDSGELFF TGTGCCATCAGTGAGTCGGGGGACTCCGGGGAGCTGTTTTTT
TRBJ2-6 TRBV7-6 NA NA CASSFDGSSGANVLTF TGTGCCAGCAGCTTCGACGGAAGCTCTGGGGCCAACGTCCTGACTTTC
TRBJ2-1 TRBV4-3 NA TRBD2 CASSPAVAGRYPYNEQFF TGCGCCAGCAGCCCAGCGGTAGCGGGAAGGTATCCCTACAATGAGCAGTTCTTC
TRBJ2-2 TRBV7-6 NA NA CAKRVAGELFF TGTGCCAAGCGAGTGGCCGGGGAGCTGTTTTTT
TRBJ2-2 TRBV6-2/TRBV6-3 NA NA CASSFSAIVGELFF TGTGCCAGCAGTTTTTCGGCCATAGTCGGGGAGCTGTTTTTT
TRBJ2-1 TRBV6-2/TRBV6-3 few NA CASSYADILYNEQFF TGTGCCAGCAGTTACGCTGACATTTTATACAATGAGCAGTTCTTC
TRBJ2-3 TRBV21-1 few NA CASSKAPAFRNTDTQYF TGTGCCAGCAGCAAAGCCCCAGCATTCCGGAACACAGATACGCAGTATTTT
TRBJ2-2 TRBV25-1 few TRBD2 CASSCAPGLAGVPGELFF TGTGCCAGCAGTTGTGCCCCCGGACTAGCGGGAGTGCCCGGGGAGCTGTTTTTT
TRBJ2-3 TRBV20-1 few NA CSVFSPSRDTQYF TGCAGTGTTTTCTCACCTTCTCGGGATACGCAGTATTTT
TRBJ1-1 TRBV7-9 many NA CASSLQVTGNTEAFF TGTGCCAGCAGCCTTCAAGTTACAGGGAACACTGAAGCTTTCTTT
TRBJ2-6 TRBV6-1 NA NA CASSFQDSGANVLTF TGTGCCAGCTCCTTTCAGGACTCTGGGGCCAACGTCCTGACTTTC